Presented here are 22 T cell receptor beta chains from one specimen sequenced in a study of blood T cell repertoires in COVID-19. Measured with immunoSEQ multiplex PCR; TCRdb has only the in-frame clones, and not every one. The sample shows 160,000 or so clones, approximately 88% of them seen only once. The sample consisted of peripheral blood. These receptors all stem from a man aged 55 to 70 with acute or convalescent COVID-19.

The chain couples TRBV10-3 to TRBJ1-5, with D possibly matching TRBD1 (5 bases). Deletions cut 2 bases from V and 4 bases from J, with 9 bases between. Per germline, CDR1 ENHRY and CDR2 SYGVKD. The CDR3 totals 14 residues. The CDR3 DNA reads TGTGCCATCAGTGAGATCCCAGGGAATCAGCCCCAGCATTTT. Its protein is CAISEIPGNQPQHF.

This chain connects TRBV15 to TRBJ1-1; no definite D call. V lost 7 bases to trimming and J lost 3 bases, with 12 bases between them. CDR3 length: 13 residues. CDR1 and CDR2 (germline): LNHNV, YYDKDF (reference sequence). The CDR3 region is CATTQTRYTEAFF. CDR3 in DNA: TGTGCCACCACGCAAACGCGCTACACTGAAGCTTTCTTT.

CDR3 bases: TGTGCCAGCAAGTCGACGGACTCGAGAACCGGGGAGCTGTTTTTT. It specifies CASKSTDSRTGELFF. This chain links TRBV2 with TRBJ2-2; TRBD2 might be the D (5 bases). Trimming cost V 7 bases and J 5 bases, with 17 bases left between them. From germline, CDR1 is SNHLY and CDR2 FYNNEI. The CDR3 is 15 amino acids. Full variable domain (outside the CDR3, taken from reference TRBV2 and TRBJ2-2): EPEVTQTPSHQVTQMGQEVILRCVPISNHLYFYWYRQILGQKVEFLVSFYNNEISEKSEIFDDQFSVERPDGSNFTLKIRSTKLEDSAMYFCASKSTDSRTGELFFGEGSRLTVL.

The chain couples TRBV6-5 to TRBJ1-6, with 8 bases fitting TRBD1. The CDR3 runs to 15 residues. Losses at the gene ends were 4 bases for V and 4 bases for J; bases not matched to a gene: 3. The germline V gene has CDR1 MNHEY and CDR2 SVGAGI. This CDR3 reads CASSSRTGYNSPLHF. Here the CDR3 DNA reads TGTGCCAGCAGTTCCCGGACAGGGTATAATTCACCCCTCCACTTT.

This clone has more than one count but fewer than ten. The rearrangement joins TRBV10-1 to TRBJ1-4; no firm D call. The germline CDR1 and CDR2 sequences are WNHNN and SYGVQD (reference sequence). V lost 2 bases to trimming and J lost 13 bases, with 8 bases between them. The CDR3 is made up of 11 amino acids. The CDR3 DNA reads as TGCGCCAGCAGTGAGGGAGGAAGACTGTTTTTT. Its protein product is CASSEGGRLFF.

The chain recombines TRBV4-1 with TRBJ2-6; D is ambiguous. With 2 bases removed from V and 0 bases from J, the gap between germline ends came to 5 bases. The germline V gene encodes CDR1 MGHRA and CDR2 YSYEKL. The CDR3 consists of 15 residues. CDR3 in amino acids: CASSQPVSGANVLTF. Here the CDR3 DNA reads TGCGCCAGCAGCCAACCGGTCTCTGGGGCCAACGTCCTGACTTTC.

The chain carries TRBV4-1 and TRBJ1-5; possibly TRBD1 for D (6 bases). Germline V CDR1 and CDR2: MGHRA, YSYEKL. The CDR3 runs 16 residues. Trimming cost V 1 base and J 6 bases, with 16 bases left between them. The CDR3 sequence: CASSQVPDSVGQPQHF. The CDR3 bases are TGCGCCAGCAGCCAAGTGCCGGACAGTGTGGGTCAGCCCCAGCATTTT.

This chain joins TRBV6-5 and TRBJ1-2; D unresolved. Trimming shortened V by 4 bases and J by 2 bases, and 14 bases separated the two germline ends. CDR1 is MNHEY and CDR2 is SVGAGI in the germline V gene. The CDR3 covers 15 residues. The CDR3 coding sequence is TGTGCCAGCAGTTGGAGCGGAACGGGGAACTATGGCTACACCTTC. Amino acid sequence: CASSWSGTGNYGYTF.

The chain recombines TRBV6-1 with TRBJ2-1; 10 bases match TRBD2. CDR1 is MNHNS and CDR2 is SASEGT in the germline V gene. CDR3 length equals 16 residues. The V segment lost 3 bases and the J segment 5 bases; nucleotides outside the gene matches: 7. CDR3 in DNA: TGTGCCAGCAGTGAGCGGACTAGCGGCCGTGACAATGAGCAGTTCTTC. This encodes CASSERTSGRDNEQFF.

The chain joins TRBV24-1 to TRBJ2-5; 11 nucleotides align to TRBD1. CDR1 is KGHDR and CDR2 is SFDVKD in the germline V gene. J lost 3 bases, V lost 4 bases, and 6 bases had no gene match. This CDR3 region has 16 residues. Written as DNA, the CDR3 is TGTGCCACCAGTGACCCGGGACAGGGGGTAAAAGAGACCCAGTACTTC. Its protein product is CATSDPGQGVKETQYF.

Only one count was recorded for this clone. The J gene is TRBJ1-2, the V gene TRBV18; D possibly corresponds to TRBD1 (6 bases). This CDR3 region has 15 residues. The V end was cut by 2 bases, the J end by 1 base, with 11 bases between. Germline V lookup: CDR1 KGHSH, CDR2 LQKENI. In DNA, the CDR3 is TGTGCCAGCTCACCAAGCTCCAGGGGTAACTATGGCTACACCTTC. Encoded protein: CASSPSSRGNYGYTF. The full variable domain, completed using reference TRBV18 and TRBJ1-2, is NAGVMQNPRHLVRRRGQEARLRCSPMKGHSHVYWYRQLPEEGLKFMVYLQKENIIDESGMPKERFSAEFPKEGPSILRIQQVVRGDSAAYFCASSPSSRGNYGYTFGSGTRLTVV.

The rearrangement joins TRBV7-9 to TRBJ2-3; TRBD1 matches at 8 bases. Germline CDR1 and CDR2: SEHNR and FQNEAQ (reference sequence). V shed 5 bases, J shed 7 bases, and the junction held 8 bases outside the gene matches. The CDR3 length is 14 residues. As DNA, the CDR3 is TGTGCCAGCAGCCCCGGGACAGGCGGGAATACGCAGTATTTT. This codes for CASSPGTGGNTQYF.

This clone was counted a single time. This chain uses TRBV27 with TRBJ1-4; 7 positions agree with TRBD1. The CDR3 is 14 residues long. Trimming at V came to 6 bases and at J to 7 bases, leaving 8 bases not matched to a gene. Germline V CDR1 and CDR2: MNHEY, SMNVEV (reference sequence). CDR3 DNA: TGTGCCAGCAGCTCCTTGACAGGGCGTGAAAAACTGTTTTTT. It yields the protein CASSSLTGREKLFF.

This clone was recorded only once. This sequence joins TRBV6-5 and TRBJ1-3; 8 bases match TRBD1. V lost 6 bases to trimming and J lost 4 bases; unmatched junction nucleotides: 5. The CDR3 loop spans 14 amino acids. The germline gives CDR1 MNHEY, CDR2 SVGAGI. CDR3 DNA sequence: TGTGCCAGCAGCCGTGGACAGGGAGGAAACACCATATATTTT. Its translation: CASSRGQGGNTIYF.

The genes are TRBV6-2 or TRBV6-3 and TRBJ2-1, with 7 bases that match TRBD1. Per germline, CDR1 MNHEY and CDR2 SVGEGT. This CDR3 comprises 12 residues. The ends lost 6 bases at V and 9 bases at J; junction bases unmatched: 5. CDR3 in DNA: TGTGCCAGCAGCGTCACAGGGGCTGAGCAGTTCTTC. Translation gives CASSVTGAEQFF.

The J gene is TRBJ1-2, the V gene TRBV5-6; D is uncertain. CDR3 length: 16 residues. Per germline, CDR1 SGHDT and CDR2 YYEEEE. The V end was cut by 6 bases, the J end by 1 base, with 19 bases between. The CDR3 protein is CASTPLLFRDNYGYTF. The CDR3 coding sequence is TGTGCCAGCACCCCTCTTCTTTTCCGGGATAACTATGGCTACACCTTC.

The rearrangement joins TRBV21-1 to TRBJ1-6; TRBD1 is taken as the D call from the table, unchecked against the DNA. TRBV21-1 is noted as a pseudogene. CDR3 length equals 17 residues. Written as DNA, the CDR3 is TGTGCCAGCAGCAAAAGGGTCCCTCGGACAGAAAATTCACCCCTCCACTTT. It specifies CASSKRVPRTENSPLHF.

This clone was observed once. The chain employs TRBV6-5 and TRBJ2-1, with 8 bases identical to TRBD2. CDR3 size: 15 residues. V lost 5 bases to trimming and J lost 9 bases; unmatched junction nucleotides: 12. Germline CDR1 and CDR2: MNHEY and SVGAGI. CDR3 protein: CASSTAHRGGREQFF. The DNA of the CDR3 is TGTGCCAGCAGTACCGCCCACCGGGGGGGGCGTGAGCAGTTCTTC.

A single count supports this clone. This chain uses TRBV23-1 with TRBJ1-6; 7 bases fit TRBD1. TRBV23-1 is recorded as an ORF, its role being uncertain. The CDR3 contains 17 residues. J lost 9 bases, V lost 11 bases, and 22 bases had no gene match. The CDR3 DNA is TGCGCCGGCCACAGGGGAACCGACGCCCTAAAATCTTCACCCCTCCACTTT. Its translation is CAGHRGTDALKSSPLHF.

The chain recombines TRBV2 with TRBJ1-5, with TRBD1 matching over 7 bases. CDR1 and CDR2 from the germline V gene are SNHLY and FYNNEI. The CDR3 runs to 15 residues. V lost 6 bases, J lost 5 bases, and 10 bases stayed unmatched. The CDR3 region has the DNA TGTGCCAGCAGCCTACCGGGACAGCCTCATCAGCCCCAGCATTTT. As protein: CASSLPGQPHQPQHF.

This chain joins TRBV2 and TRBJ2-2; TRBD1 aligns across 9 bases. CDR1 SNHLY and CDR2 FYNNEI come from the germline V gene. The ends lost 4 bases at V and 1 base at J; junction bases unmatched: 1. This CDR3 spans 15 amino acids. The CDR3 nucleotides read TGTGCCAGCAGTGGGGACAGGGTGAACACCGGGGAGCTGTTTTTT. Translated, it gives CASSGDRVNTGELFF.

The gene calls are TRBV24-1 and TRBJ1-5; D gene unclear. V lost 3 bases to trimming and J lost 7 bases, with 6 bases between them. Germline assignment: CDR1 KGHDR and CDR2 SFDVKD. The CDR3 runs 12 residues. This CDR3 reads CATSDPGQPQHF. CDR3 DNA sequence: TGTGCCACCAGTGATCCGGGGCAGCCCCAGCATTTT.